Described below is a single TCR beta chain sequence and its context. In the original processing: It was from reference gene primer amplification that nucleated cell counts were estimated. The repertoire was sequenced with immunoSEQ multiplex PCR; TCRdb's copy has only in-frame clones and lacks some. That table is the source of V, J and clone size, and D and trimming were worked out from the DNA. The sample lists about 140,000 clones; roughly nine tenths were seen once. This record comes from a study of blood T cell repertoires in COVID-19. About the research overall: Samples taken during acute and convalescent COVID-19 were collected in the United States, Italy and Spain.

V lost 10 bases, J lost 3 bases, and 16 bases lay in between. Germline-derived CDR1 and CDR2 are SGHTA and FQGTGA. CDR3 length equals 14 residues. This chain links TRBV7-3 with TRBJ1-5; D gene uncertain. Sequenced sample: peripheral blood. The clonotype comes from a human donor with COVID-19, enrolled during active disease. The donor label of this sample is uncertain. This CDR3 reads CATGPANYNQPQHF. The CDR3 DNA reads TGTGCCACCGGCCCGGCGAACTACAATCAGCCCCAGCATTTT.